This T cell receptor (beta chain) derives from a study of Tregs in tolerant kidney transplant recipients. Whole-study findings and limits: Expanding Tregs on activated donor B cells appeared to best identify donor-specific TCRbeta clones. Antigen-driven expansion was suggested because donor-specific Tregs expanded more than all Tregs in tolerant patients. The small number of patients limits these findings pending further validation.

The table lists this clone with a count of one. Its antigen is as yet unknown. Related graft donors supplied nonmyeloablative bone marrow transplants, and mixed chimerism was transient. Unstimulated Tregs (CD4+CD25+CD127-) and CD4+CD25- non-Tregs were sorted from PBMCs. Produced via immunoSEQ multiplex PCR; TCRdb's table is partial and in-frame only. The repertoire consists of some 57,000 clones, with approximately 90% occurring once and the leading ten covering 15%. CDR1 SGHVS and CDR2 FQNEAQ come from the germline V gene. The V and J ends lost 5 bases and 2 bases respectively, with 16 bases between them. The length of the CDR3 is 15 residues.

This chain connects TRBV7-8 to TRBJ2-7; D may be TRBD2 (6 bases). This sequence was found in a human patient who received a combined kidney and bone marrow transplant. Some T cells may be transferred from the graft donor. Source: CD8+ T cells from blood (PBMCs), taken 24 months after the transplant. DNA for the CDR3: TGTGCCAGCAGCATATTTGGGGACTCAGCCTACGAGCAGTACTTC. This gives the protein CASSIFGDSAYEQYF.